The following is a T cell receptor beta chain sequence with its context. What it binds is not known. This sample was taken from a study of cytomegalovirus exposure and HLA in healthy donors. Findings and caveats of the study: A list of about 160 TCR beta chains associated with cytomegalovirus was given. For cytomegalovirus status, the classifier reportedly gave diagnoses with high specificity and sensitivity. As confirmed in vitro, three CMV-associated chains were specific for CMV antigens. According to a subsequent analysis, TCR clusters from the first cohort were inclined to appear together in the 100 to 150 validation repertoires.

Assay: immunoSEQ multiplex PCR; the TCRdb copy retains only in-frame clones and omits some. The data show approximately 220,000 clones, around nine tenths seen once. CDR1 and CDR2 from the germline V gene are SNHLY and FYNNEI. Germline trimming cut 6 bases from V and 0 bases from J; bases unmatched to any gene: 7. The CDR3 is 17 amino acids. The V call is TRBV2, the J call TRBJ1-6; 8 bases agree with TRBD1. Sequencing was carried out using PBMCs. The clonotype was recovered from a man aged 18-30 years in good health and CMV-seronegative. The CDR3: CASSFDRGSSYNSPLHF. The CDR3 region has the DNA TGTGCCAGCAGCTTCGACAGGGGAAGCTCCTATAATTCACCCCTCCACTTT.